This TCR beta chain was profiled in a study of T cell responses to AZD1222 COVID-19 vaccine. Germline CDR1 and CDR2: SGHNT and YYREEE (reference sequence). The CDR3 runs to 15 residues. V dropped 1 base and J dropped 7 bases, with 17 bases sitting between them. Only in-frame clones appear in the TCRdb table, and some are missing; sequencing was by immunoSEQ multiplex PCR. The sample includes approximately 110,000 clones, 70% to 90% of them seen just once. Sequenced here: peripheral blood, sampled 28 days after the second AZD1222 dose. The rearrangement joins TRBV5-4 to TRBJ1-2; D is unresolved. This TCR derives from an adult who received the AZD1222 COVID-19 vaccine. CDR3 sequence reads: CASSLYLTRGGGYTF. The CDR3 DNA reads as TGTGCCAGCAGCTTGTATCTTACAAGAGGAGGTGGCTACACCTTC.